A selection of T cell receptor beta chains follows, all from one sample in a study of shared T cell receptors in the human thymus. The data were produced by immunoSEQ multiplex PCR, yet TCRdb's version contains in-frame clones alone and is incomplete. Here the sample spans 700,000 to 750,000 clones, approximately 85% being singletons. The same specimen was also included in a second study, on human thymus T cells.

The sample was thymocytes. The receptors were sampled from a girl under two years old with a congenital heart defect. Both conserved end residues are part of each CDR3. A D gene is named only where the DNA matches it firmly. Only part of the rows carry a size: once, few, many, or a class if the clone is expanded.

d_call clone_size j_call cdr3_length v_call cdr3_aa cdr3_nt
- once TRBJ1-6 15 TRBV7-9 CASSLRRSGDSPLHF TGTGCCAGCAGCTTAAGGCGGTCAGGGGATTCACCCCTCCACTTT
- once TRBJ1-2 11 TRBV7-9 CASSFLDGYTF TGTGCCAGCAGCTTTTTAGATGGCTACACCTTC
TRBD2 - TRBJ2-2 15 TRBV5-1 CASSLTPRGAGELFF TGCGCCAGCAGCTTGACCCCTCGGGGGGCCGGGGAGCTGTTTTTT
- - TRBJ2-1 18 TRBV5-4 CASSLSLRGPSSYNEQFF TGTGCCAGCAGCTTGAGTCTGCGGGGGCCGAGCTCCTACAATGAGCAGTTCTTC
TRBD1 - TRBJ1-2 15 TRBV7-2 CASSFATGTAGGYTF TGTGCCAGCAGCTTCGCCACCGGGACAGCAGGAGGCTACACCTTC
TRBD2 - TRBJ2-7 16 TRBV25-1 CASSESGGGPFYEQYF TGTGCCAGCAGTGAATCGGGCGGGGGGCCATTCTACGAGCAGTACTTC
- - TRBJ1-2 16 TRBV4-2 CASSQGNAGANYGYTF TGTGCCAGCAGCCAAGGGAACGCGGGGGCTAACTATGGCTACACCTTC
TRBD2 once TRBJ2-3 16 TRBV9 CASSVAHGGAGDTQYF TGTGCCAGCAGCGTAGCCCACGGGGGGGCCGGGGATACGCAGTATTTT
- once TRBJ2-1 15 TRBV6-4 CASSEEGGPANEQFF TGTGCCAGCAGTGAGGAAGGGGGACCGGCTAATGAGCAGTTCTTC
- - TRBJ1-1 14 TRBV5-6 CASSSPVLNTEAFF TGTGCCAGCAGCTCGCCGGTATTGAACACTGAAGCTTTCTTT
- - TRBJ1-2 15 TRBV29-1 CSVEFKEGPNYGYTF TGCAGCGTTGAGTTTAAGGAGGGGCCGAACTATGGCTACACCTTC
- - TRBJ1-2 20 TRBV7-6 CASSFFGAGPMRADSYGYTF TGTGCCAGCAGCTTCTTCGGCGCGGGGCCTATGAGGGCAGATTCCTATGGCTACACCTTC
TRBD2 - TRBJ2-2 15 TRBV5-6 CASLPRPGGSGELFF TGTGCCAGCCTACCCCGACCGGGGGGATCCGGGGAGCTGTTTTTT
- - TRBJ2-7 16 TRBV18 CASSPPGPHFSYEQYF TGTGCCAGCTCACCACCGGGGCCTCACTTCTCCTACGAGCAGTACTTC
- few TRBJ1-1 15 TRBV11-2 CASSARQGLNTEAFF TGTGCCAGCAGCGCAAGGCAGGGTTTGAACACTGAAGCTTTCTTT
- - TRBJ1-6 17 TRBV11-2 CASSFAKDPGSGSPLHF TGTGCCAGCAGCTTCGCTAAGGACCCTGGGAGTGGTTCACCCCTCCACTTT
TRBD2 - TRBJ2-1 17 TRBV9 CASSAPPTSGPYNEQFF TGTGCCAGCAGCGCGCCCCCGACTAGCGGGCCCTACAATGAGCAGTTCTTC
- - TRBJ2-5 16 TRBV27 CASSCYGGGYQETQYF TGTGCCAGCAGTTGCTATGGTGGGGGGTACCAAGAGACCCAGTACTTC
TRBD2 - TRBJ2-3 17 TRBV5-1 CASRTDPLAGGPDTQYF TGCGCCAGCAGGACAGATCCTTTAGCGGGGGGCCCAGATACGCAGTATTTT
- - TRBJ1-1 16 TRBV9 CASSVVGVAGDTEAFF TGTGCCAGCAGCGTAGTCGGGGTGGCGGGCGACACTGAAGCTTTCTTT
- - TRBJ1-2 18 TRBV10-3 CAISDPPVFMESFYGYTF TGTGCCATCAGTGACCCACCGGTGTTCATGGAGAGCTTCTATGGCTACACCTTC
- - TRBJ2-5 14 TRBV6-6 CASSHRPVQETQYF TGTGCCAGCAGCCACAGGCCGGTTCAAGAGACCCAGTACTTC
TRBD1 - TRBJ1-1 15 TRBV28 CASSFLTGEGTEAFF TGTGCCAGCAGTTTCCTGACAGGGGAGGGGACTGAAGCTTTCTTT
- - TRBJ2-7 15 TRBV25-1 CASSWGPGNSYEQYF TGTGCCAGCAGCTGGGGGCCGGGAAATTCCTACGAGCAGTACTTC
- - TRBJ2-3 14 TRBV10-1 CASRAGQNTDTQYF TGCGCCAGCAGGGCCGGACAGAACACAGATACGCAGTATTTT
- - TRBJ1-1 15 TRBV7-2 CASSPPQNMNTEAFF TGTGCCAGCAGCCCCCCACAGAACATGAACACTGAAGCTTTCTTT
TRBD1 once TRBJ2-3 15 TRBV5-4 CASSRRQGHTDTQYF TGTGCCAGCAGCCGCCGACAGGGCCACACAGATACGCAGTATTTT
TRBD1 - TRBJ2-1 15 TRBV15 CATSRTGFEGNEQFF TGTGCCACCAGCAGGACAGGGTTTGAGGGCAATGAGCAGTTCTTC
TRBD1 - TRBJ2-7 16 TRBV7-2 CASSLDPGQGAYEQYF TGTGCCAGCAGCTTAGATCCGGGACAGGGGGCCTACGAGCAGTACTTC
- - TRBJ1-2 15 TRBV7-6 CASSLAGGGPYGYTF TGTGCCAGCAGCTTAGCTGGGGGCGGTCCCTATGGCTACACCTTC
TRBD1 - TRBJ1-5 18 TRBV19 CASSIGGQGLYSNQPQHF TGTGCCAGTAGTATAGGGGGACAGGGGCTCTATAGCAATCAGCCCCAGCATTTT
- - TRBJ2-5 13 TRBV28 CASSSRDHGTQYF TGTGCCAGCAGTTCACGAGATCACGGGACCCAGTACTTC
- - TRBJ1-2 14 TRBV9 CASSVGTHWDGYTF TGTGCCAGCAGCGTAGGGACACATTGGGATGGCTACACCTTC
- few TRBJ1-1 13 TRBV27 CASSLGQNTEAFF TGTGCCAGCAGTTTAGGACAGAACACTGAAGCTTTCTTT
- - TRBJ1-1 12 TRBV6-5 CASIPGPTEAFF TGTGCCAGCATTCCCGGTCCCACTGAAGCTTTCTTT
- - TRBJ1-1 15 TRBV30 CAWMERGRYDTEAFF TGTGCCTGGATGGAGAGGGGGAGATATGACACTGAAGCTTTCTTT
- once TRBJ2-5 16 TRBV6-6 CASSSRRLRGQETQYF TGTGCCAGCAGCTCGAGGCGACTGCGGGGCCAAGAGACCCAGTACTTC
- - TRBJ1-2 13 TRBV12-5 CASGLVPGDGYTF TGTGCTAGTGGTTTGGTTCCCGGGGATGGCTACACCTTC
TRBD2 - TRBJ2-2 17 TRBV27 CASSYRGGLAATGELFF TGTGCCAGCTCTTATCGGGGGGGACTAGCTGCCACCGGGGAGCTGTTTTTT
TRBD1 - TRBJ1-2 12 TRBV5-6 CASSPTGWIYTF TGTGCCAGCAGCCCGACAGGGTGGATCTACACCTTC
- - TRBJ2-3 18 TRBV12-5 CASGPGLYTDSITDTQYF TGTGCTAGTGGTCCTGGTCTGTATACGGACTCTATCACAGATACGCAGTATTTT
TRBD1 once TRBJ2-7 20 TRBV5-1 CASSLAPPGNRGRDVYEQYF TGCGCCAGCAGCTTGGCCCCCCCGGGGAACAGGGGGCGAGATGTCTACGAGCAGTACTTC
TRBD1 - TRBJ2-7 15 TRBV4-2 CASSQRAGTDLRQYF TGTGCCAGCAGCCAACGTGCCGGGACAGACTTACGGCAGTACTTC
- - TRBJ2-5 15 TRBV7-2 CASSLAAQVWETQYF TGTGCCAGCAGCTTAGCAGCACAGGTCTGGGAGACCCAGTACTTC
TRBD1 - TRBJ1-2 17 TRBV4-2 CASSPLKGQGESYGYTF TGTGCCAGCAGCCCGCTAAAAGGACAGGGGGAAAGCTATGGCTACACCTTC